The 16 T cell receptor beta chains presented below share a single source sample, sequenced in a study of OX40 agonist ivuxolimab in advanced cancers. Sequenced by immunoSEQ multiplex PCR; TCRdb stores in-frame clones only, minus some. The table has some 75,000 clones, about 85% seen once. The specimen was CD4+ or CD8+ T cells sorted from blood, collected in a trial of the OX40 agonist ivuxolimab. The source is an adult with an advanced solid tumor such as melanoma, head and neck, liver or kidney cancer.

CDR3 in DNA: TGTGCCAGCAGCGTAGTCCCAGGCAGCAATGAGCAGTTCTTC. Its translation is CASSVVPGSNEQFF. The genes are TRBV9 and TRBJ2-1; D uncertain. The CDR3 runs to 14 residues. Germline CDR1 SGDLS, CDR2 YYNGEE. Trimming left V 0 bases short and J 6 bases short, with 10 bases between.

The genes are TRBV14 and TRBJ2-5; 7 bases line up with TRBD1. The DNA end is more similar to TRBJ2-7, so the J call may be wrong. Germline CDR1 SGHDN, CDR2 FVKESK. The CDR3 is 16 amino acids. The CDR3 DNA follows: TGTGCCAGCAGCCAAGATATGAGACAGGGCTCCTACGAGCAGTACTTC. This gives the protein CASSQDMRQGSYEQYF.

The chain recombines TRBV7-2 with TRBJ1-3; D is possibly TRBD1 (6 bases). The CDR3 has 15 residues. Trimming cost V 5 bases and J 0 bases, with 11 bases left between them. The germline V gene encodes CDR1 SGHTA and CDR2 FQGNSA. CDR3 residues: CASSRDKSSGNTIYF. CDR3 DNA: TGTGCCAGCAGCCGGGACAAGAGCTCTGGAAACACCATATATTTT.

This clone has just a few counts. The chain employs TRBV7-2 and TRBJ1-3; a possible D gene is TRBD1 (6 bases). Germline assignment: CDR1 SGHTA and CDR2 FQGNSA. Deletions cut 2 bases from V and 0 bases from J, with 11 bases between. The CDR3 is 16 amino acids. CDR3 sequence (DNA): TGTGCCAGCAGCTTAAAGACAGGCTACTCTGGAAACACCATATATTTT. The encoded protein is CASSLKTGYSGNTIYF.

The J gene is TRBJ1-3, the V gene TRBV6-6, with D possibly TRBD1 on 5 matching bases. The V end was cut by 7 bases, the J end by 4 bases, with 11 bases between. This CDR3 is built from 13 residues. Germline CDR1 and CDR2: MNHNY and SVGAGI (reference sequence). The CDR3 spells CASTQGGGNTIYF. As DNA, the CDR3 is TGTGCCAGCACGCAGGGCGGCGGAAACACCATATATTTT.

V and J are TRBV27 and TRBJ2-4; 7 bases fit TRBD1. J was trimmed by 1 base and V by 6 bases; bases with no gene match: 6. CDR1 is MNHEY and CDR2 is SMNVEV in the germline V gene (reference sequence). The CDR3 runs to 15 residues. In DNA, the CDR3 is TGTGCCAGCAGCCACAGGGGAGACGCCAAAAACATTCAGTACTTC. This encodes CASSHRGDAKNIQYF.

The chain is built from TRBV5-5 and TRBJ1-5; no definite D call. The V end lost 3 bases, the J end lost 4 bases, and 11 bases lay between the germline ends. This CDR3 has 14 amino acids. Germline V CDR1 and CDR2: SGHKS, YYEKEE (reference sequence). CDR3 in DNA: TGTGCCAGCAGCTCGGAGGGCAGGAATCAGCCCCAGCATTTT. This gives the protein CASSSEGRNQPQHF.

CDR3 region: CSARREDETQYF. CDR3 in DNA: TGCAGCGCGCGACGGGAGGACGAGACCCAGTACTTC. This chain uses TRBV29-1 with TRBJ2-5; 7 nucleotides align to TRBD2. V trimming: 7 bases; J trimming: 5 bases; junction bases outside the gene matches: 7. The CDR3 loop spans 12 amino acids. Germline CDR1 is SQVTM and CDR2 is ANQGSEA.

The chain combines TRBV2 with TRBJ1-5; D is uncertain. V lost 2 bases and J lost 1, with 6 bases in between. The CDR3 totals 14 residues. Per the germline V gene, CDR1 is SNHLY and CDR2 is FYNNEI. The CDR3 DNA is TGTGCCAGCAGTGAATACGGGAGCAATCAGCCCCAGCATTTT. It yields the protein CASSEYGSNQPQHF. The full variable domain, completed using reference TRBV2 and TRBJ1-5, is EPEVTQTPSHQVTQMGQEVILRCVPISNHLYFYWYRQILGQKVEFLVSFYNNEISEKSEIFDDQFSVERPDGSNFTLKIRSTKLEDSAMYFCASSEYGSNQPQHFGDGTRLSIL.

V and J are TRBV18 and TRBJ2-5, with 12 bases that match TRBD1. Trimming cost V 3 bases and J 1 base; bases outside gene matches: 6. From germline, CDR1 is KGHSH and CDR2 LQKENI. The CDR3 totals 17 residues. The CDR3 is CASSPSGGQGAQETQYF. The CDR3 region has the DNA TGTGCCAGCTCACCCAGCGGGGGACAGGGGGCCCAAGAGACCCAGTACTTC.

This chain uses TRBV7-9 with TRBJ2-2; 12 nucleotides agree with TRBD2. The CDR3 is made up of 15 amino acids. With 5 bases clipped from V and 4 bases from J, the junction kept 2 bases outside the gene matches. Germline CDR1 is SEHNR and CDR2 is FQNEAQ (reference sequence). The CDR3: CASSRLAGATGELFF. The CDR3 DNA sequence: TGTGCCAGCAGCCGACTAGCGGGGGCCACCGGGGAGCTGTTTTTT.

The gene calls are TRBV7-6 and TRBJ2-3, with 9 bases aligning to TRBD2. This CDR3 region has 15 residues. Germline V gene data show CDR1 as SGHVS and CDR2 as FNYEAQ. Trimming removed 1 base from V and 4 bases from J; junction bases left unmatched: 3. The CDR3, as DNA: TGTGCCAGCAGCTTAGGGACTAGCGAGGCAGATACGCAGTATTTT. Its translation: CASSLGTSEADTQYF.

In this sample, this clone turned up many times. The chain has TRBV28 and TRBJ2-7; D call uncertain. V was clipped by 2 bases and J by 4 bases, with 6 bases between them. This CDR3 is built from 12 residues. Germline loops: CDR1 MDHEN, CDR2 SYDVKM. The CDR3 protein is CASSLALYEQYF. CDR3 in DNA: TGTGCCAGCAGTTTAGCCTTATACGAGCAGTACTTC.

The gene calls are TRBV18 and TRBJ2-7; D is possibly TRBD2 (5 bases). Germline assignment: CDR1 KGHSH and CDR2 LQKENI. Deletions cut 1 base from V and 0 bases from J, with 16 bases between. CDR3 size: 17 residues. CDR3 residues: CASSPQEARLSSYEQYF. For the CDR3, the DNA is TGTGCCAGCTCACCACAGGAGGCTCGACTTTCCTCCTACGAGCAGTACTTC. Full variable domain (remainder filled in from reference TRBV18 and TRBJ2-7): NAGVMQNPRHLVRRRGQEARLRCSPMKGHSHVYWYRQLPEEGLKFMVYLQKENIIDESGMPKERFSAEFPKEGPSILRIQQVVRGDSAAYFCASSPQEARLSSYEQYFGPGTRLTVT.

This chain connects TRBV5-1 to TRBJ2-1, with TRBD2 matching over 7 bases. This CDR3 has 14 residues. With 6 bases clipped from V and 5 bases from J, the junction kept 8 bases outside the gene matches. Germline V lookup: CDR1 SGHRS, CDR2 YFSETQ. CDR3 DNA: TGCGCCAGCACTCCGGGGGGTATCAACAATGAGCAGTTCTTC. Translated, it gives CASTPGGINNEQFF.

This rearrangement joins TRBV25-1 to TRBJ2-2; 8 bases fit TRBD2. Germline V CDR1 and CDR2: MGHDK, SYGVNS. The length of the CDR3 is 17 residues. With 1 base clipped from V and 7 bases from J, the junction kept 11 bases outside the gene matches. The CDR3 nucleotides are TGTGCCAGCAGTGAATTCTTACGGGGGGGCCGTGACGGGGAGCTGTTTTTT. Encoded protein: CASSEFLRGGRDGELFF.